The clone carrying this TCR beta chain was seen just once. Assay: immunoSEQ multiplex PCR; the TCRdb copy retains only in-frame clones and omits some. This table has 5,500 to 6,500 clones, around 58% appearing once. Treatment reported: randomized to nivolumab then ipilimumab (arm A) or the reverse (arm B). None of the patients previously received DNA-damaging chemotherapy. PBMC sorting kept live CD3+CD8+ cells without CD19 or CD56. The CDR3 sequence is 14 residues long. V shed 0 bases and J shed 3 bases, with 8 bases lying between them. CDR1 SGHKS and CDR2 YYEKEE come from the germline V gene (reference sequence). These data originate in a study of sequential checkpoint blockade in melanoma. Across the study: Patients were randomized 1:1 to nivolumab-then-ipilimumab or ipilimumab-then-nivolumab first-line. After both sequences, patients received maintenance nivolumab.

The V call is TRBV5-5, the J call TRBJ2-3; tentatively, D is TRBD2 (6 bases). Sequenced here: CD8+ T cells sorted from blood (inferred from file names), sampled from a patient given nivolumab and ipilimumab in sequence. This sequence was found in a human donor with melanoma. CDR3 in amino acids: CASSLEGGTDTQYF. The CDR3 coding sequence is TGTGCCAGCAGCTTGGAGGGAGGAACAGATACGCAGTATTTT.